This T cell receptor beta chain was retrieved from a study of blood T cell repertoires in COVID-19. Study summary: Specimens from acute and convalescent COVID-19 originated in the United States, Italy and Spain. The analysed material was cDNA or gDNA that came from T cells, B-cell-depleted T cells, or PBMCs.

Original processing methods: The assay estimated nucleated cells by amplifying reference gene primers. Profiling relied on immunoSEQ multiplex PCR, and the TCRdb table lists in-frame clones only, not all of them. D and trimming come from the DNA, and the V and J calls and clone size come from that table. The sample has 100,000 to 150,000 clones, approximately 80% seen once. As concerns this clone: At one boundary the junction diverges from the germline segment, which might be a read error.

CDR3 length equals 16 residues. Germline CDR1 reads SQVTM; CDR2 reads ANQGSEA. Sequences were obtained from peripheral blood. The chain joins TRBV29-1 to TRBJ1-4; the D gene is possibly TRBD1 (5 bases). The sequence was obtained from a middle-aged man with active or convalescent COVID-19. The CDR3 loop is CSAEVSFDSRSEKLFF. DNA of the CDR3: TGCAGCGCTGAAGTATCCTTTGACAGTCGTTCCGAAAAACTGTTTTTT.